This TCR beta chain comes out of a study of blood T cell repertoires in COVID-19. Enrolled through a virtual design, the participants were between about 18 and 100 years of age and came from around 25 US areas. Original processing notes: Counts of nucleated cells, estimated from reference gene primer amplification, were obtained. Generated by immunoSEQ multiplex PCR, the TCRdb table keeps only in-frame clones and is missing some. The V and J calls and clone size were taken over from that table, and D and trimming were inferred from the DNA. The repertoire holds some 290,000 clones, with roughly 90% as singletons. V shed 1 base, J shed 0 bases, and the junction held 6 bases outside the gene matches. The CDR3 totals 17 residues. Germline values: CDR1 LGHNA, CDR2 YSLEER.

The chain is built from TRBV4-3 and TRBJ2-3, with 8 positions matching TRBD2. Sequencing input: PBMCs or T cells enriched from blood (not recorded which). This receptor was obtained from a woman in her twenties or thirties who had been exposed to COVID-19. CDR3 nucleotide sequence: TGCGCCAGCAGCCAAGGTAGCGGGGTAGGGAGCACAGATACGCAGTATTTT. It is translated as CASSQGSGVGSTDTQYF.